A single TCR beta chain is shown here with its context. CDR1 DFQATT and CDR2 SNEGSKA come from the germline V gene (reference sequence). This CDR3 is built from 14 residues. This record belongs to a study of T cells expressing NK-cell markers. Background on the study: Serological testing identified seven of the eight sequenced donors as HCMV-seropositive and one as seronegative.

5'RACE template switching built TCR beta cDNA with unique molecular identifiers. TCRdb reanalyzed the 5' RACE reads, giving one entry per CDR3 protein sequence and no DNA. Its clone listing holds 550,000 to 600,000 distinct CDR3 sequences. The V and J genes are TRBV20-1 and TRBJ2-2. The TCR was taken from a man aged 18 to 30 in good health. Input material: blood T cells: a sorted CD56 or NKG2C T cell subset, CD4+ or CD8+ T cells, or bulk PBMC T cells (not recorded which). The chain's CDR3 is CSAARSARTGELFF.